This TCR beta chain is drawn from a study of neurological immune-mediated disorders. The study's findings and limits: Subjects shared no identical expanded-clone CDR3 amino acid sequences, suggesting private TCR-beta repertoires in all groups.

Time point defined: longitudinal time-point 2. Source material was 2 million unsorted PBMCs, stored at -80 °C in RNAlater. The V gene end was trimmed by 3 bases and the J gene end by 3 bases; junction bases not matched to a gene: 3. Looked up from germline, CDR1 is DFQATT and CDR2 is SNEGSKA (reference sequence). There are 14 residues in the CDR3. By share, this clonotype counts as medium-sized. Its antigen remains unidentified. Synthesis of cDNA was carried out by template-switch 5'RACE. The reaction used 10-nucleotide random UMIs. MiXCR, run by TCRdb on the 5' RACE reads, gives a single entry per CDR3 protein. The sample records some 45,000 distinct CDR3 sequences, 13% being singletons.

This TCR derives from a male donor with HTLV-1-associated myelopathy (HAM/TSP). Sequenced input: PBMCs. The chain has TRBV20-1 and TRBJ1-1; 11 bases fit TRBD1. This CDR3 is CSASGGQGDTEAFF. CDR3 nucleotides: TGCAGTGCTAGTGGGGGACAGGGGGACACTGAAGCTTTCTTT.